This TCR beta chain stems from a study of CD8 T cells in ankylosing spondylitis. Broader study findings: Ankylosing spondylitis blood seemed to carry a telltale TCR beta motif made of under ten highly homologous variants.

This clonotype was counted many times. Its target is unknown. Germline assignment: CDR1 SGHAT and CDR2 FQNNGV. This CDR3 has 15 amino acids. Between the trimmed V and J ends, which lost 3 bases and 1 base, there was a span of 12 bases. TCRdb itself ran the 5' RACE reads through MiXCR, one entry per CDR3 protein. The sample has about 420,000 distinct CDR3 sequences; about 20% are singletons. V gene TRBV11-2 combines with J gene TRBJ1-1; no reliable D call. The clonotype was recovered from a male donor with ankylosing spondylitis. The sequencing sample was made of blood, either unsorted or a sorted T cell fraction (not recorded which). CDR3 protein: CASSLTVRTNTEAFF. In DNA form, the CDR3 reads TGTGCCAGCAGCTTGACGGTGCGTACGAACACTGAAGCTTTCTTT. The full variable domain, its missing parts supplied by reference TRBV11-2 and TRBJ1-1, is EAGVAQSPRYKIIEKRQSVAFWCNPISGHATLYWYQQILGQGPKLLIQFQNNGVVDDSQLPKDRFSAERLKGVDSTLKIQPAKLEDSAVYLCASSLTVRTNTEAFFGQGTRLTVV.